These 12 T cell receptor beta chains were sequenced from one sample in a study of T cell repertoires in ileal Crohn's disease. Profiling relied on immunoSEQ multiplex PCR, and the TCRdb table lists in-frame clones only, not all of them. The sample consists of roughly 4,000 clones, around four fifths of them appearing once. As for time point: neoterminal ileum biopsy at postoperative endoscopy, about 6 months after surgery. What was sequenced was ileal tissue. The source of these receptors is an adult with Crohn's disease.

This clone has a single count. The chain recombines TRBV18 with TRBJ2-2; D is undetermined. V was shortened by 2 bases and J by 1 base, with 14 bases between the two germline ends. The CDR3 is made up of 17 amino acids. CDR1 KGHSH and CDR2 LQKENI come from the germline V gene. The DNA of the CDR3 is TGTGCCAGCTCACCAGTGAGACAAGTGGGGAACACCGGGGAGCTGTTTTTT. This translates into CASSPVRQVGNTGELFF. The variable domain in full, with the rest retrieved from reference TRBV18 and TRBJ2-2, is NAGVMQNPRHLVRRRGQEARLRCSPMKGHSHVYWYRQLPEEGLKFMVYLQKENIIDESGMPKERFSAEFPKEGPSILRIQQVVRGDSAAYFCASSPVRQVGNTGELFFGEGSRLTVL.

This rearrangement joins TRBV28 to TRBJ1-2; the match to TRBD1 covers 9 bases. The germline gives CDR1 MDHEN, CDR2 SYDVKM. There are 15 residues in the CDR3. The trim removed 5 bases at V and 0 bases at J, leaving 4 bases unmatched. CDR3 bases: TGTGCCAGCAGTATTACAGGGGGCCCTAACTATGGCTACACCTTC. This translates into CASSITGGPNYGYTF.

In its sample, this clone was seen once. The rearrangement uses TRBV11-2 and TRBJ1-1; 9 positions agree with TRBD1. From germline, CDR1 is SGHAT and CDR2 FQNNGV. The trim removed 3 bases at V and 3 bases at J, leaving 5 bases unmatched. This CDR3 spans 15 amino acids. The CDR3 bases are TGTGCCAGCAGCTTCACAGGGGGCGTCGACACTGAAGCTTTCTTT. Amino acids: CASSFTGGVDTEAFF.

This chain links TRBV5-8 with TRBJ1-3, with D unclear. V shed 1 base and J shed 4 bases, with 9 bases lying between them. Germline CDR1 and CDR2: SGHTS and YDEGEE. The CDR3 runs to 14 residues. The CDR3, as DNA: TGTGCCAGCAGCTTGAGTCGAGGCGGAAACACCATATATTTT. It translates to CASSLSRGGNTIYF.

V and J are TRBV6-6 and TRBJ1-2; D is perhaps TRBD1 (5 bases). Germline CDR1 is MNHNY and CDR2 is SVGAGI (reference sequence). Trimming stripped 5 bases from V and 5 bases from J, with 9 bases between. This CDR3 spans 12 amino acids. In DNA, the CDR3 is TGTGCCAGCAGTCTCGGGACTTATGGCTACACCTTC. This sequence encodes CASSLGTYGYTF.

The chain uses TRBV5-4 and TRBJ2-5; TRBD1 aligns across 8 bases. Losses at the gene ends were 4 bases for V and 2 bases for J; bases not matched to a gene: 4. There are 14 residues in the CDR3. The germline gives CDR1 SGHNT, CDR2 YYREEE (reference sequence). This CDR3 reads CASSPRTGQETQYF. The DNA for the CDR3 is TGTGCCAGCAGCCCGAGGACAGGGCAAGAGACCCAGTACTTC.

The chain links TRBV6-6 to TRBJ2-2; unclear D gene. Germline CDR1 reads MNHNY; CDR2 reads SVGAGI (reference sequence). V dropped 8 bases and J dropped 6 bases, with 10 bases sitting between them. CDR3 length: 12 residues. CDR3 nucleotide sequence: TGTGCCAGCGGTAGACGGGCCGGGGAGCTGTTTTTT. It codes for CASGRRAGELFF.

V is TRBV19 and J is TRBJ1-2; 7 bases map to TRBD1. CDR1 and CDR2 (germline): LNHDA, SQIVND (reference sequence). Trimming removed 6 bases from V and 2 bases from J; junction bases left unmatched: 15. This CDR3 is built from 17 residues. The DNA for the CDR3 is TGTGCCAGTAGCTCCATCGGAGGGGGACAGATAAACTATGGCTACACCTTC. Protein sequence: CASSSIGGGQINYGYTF.

The table lists this clone with a count of one. The V gene is TRBV5-6, the J gene TRBJ2-3; perhaps TRBD1 as D (6 bases). The V and J ends lost 5 bases and 2 bases respectively, with 9 bases between them. Germline V gene lookup returns CDR1 SGHDT and CDR2 YYEEEE. This CDR3 region has 13 residues. The CDR3 DNA sequence: TGTGCCAGCAGGGACAGAAACACAGATACGCAGTATTTT. It translates to CASRDRNTDTQYF.

This clone was picked up a small number of times. The chain joins TRBV4-2 to TRBJ2-3; TRBD2 agrees at 11 bases. The CDR3 spans 17 residues. Unmatched junction bases numbered 6, after V lost 1 base and J lost 3 bases. CDR1 and CDR2 (germline): LGHNA, YNFKEQ. CDR3 in DNA: TGTGCCAGCAGCCAAGGTCTAGCGGGGGGCGGAACAGATACGCAGTATTTT. This translates into CASSQGLAGGGTDTQYF.

The chain uses TRBV25-1 and TRBJ2-7; the match to TRBD2 covers 11 bases. CDR1 is MGHDK, CDR2 SYGVNS, per germline. This CDR3 has 16 residues. The junction had 6 bases not matched to a gene; V was cut back by 3 bases and J by 2 bases. The CDR3 sequence: CASSDLAGGLAYEQYF. The CDR3, as DNA: TGTGCCAGCAGTGATCTAGCGGGGGGCCTTGCCTACGAGCAGTACTTC.

This chain joins TRBV2 and TRBJ2-1, with TRBD1 as a possible D gene (6 bases). Per the germline V gene, CDR1 is SNHLY and CDR2 is FYNNEI. The CDR3 consists of 15 residues. The V gene lost 6 bases and the J gene lost 4 bases, with 16 bases spanning the gap. The DNA for the CDR3 is TGTGCCAGCAGCAGCGACAGGACGGCTTACAATGAGCAGTTCTTC. Translation gives CASSSDRTAYNEQFF.